Each of the 17 T cell receptor beta chains below was sequenced from the same sample in a study of blood T cell repertoires in COVID-19. Clones were read by immunoSEQ multiplex PCR, and TCRdb kept only the in-frame ones, dropping some. Of under 100,000 clones in the sample, 80% to 90% are singletons; the top ten hold around 8.6%. The sample was peripheral blood. Receptor source: a man in his fifties or sixties with acute or convalescent COVID-19.

The chain links TRBV7-8 to TRBJ2-3, with a tentative D call TRBD2 (5 bases). The germline V gene encodes CDR1 SGHVS and CDR2 FQNEAQ. The CDR3 consists of 14 residues. The V gene lost 5 bases and the J gene lost 3 bases, with 12 bases spanning the gap. Here the CDR3 DNA reads TGTGCCAGCAGCAAACTAGTTTCGACAGATACGCAGTATTTT. Amino acids: CASSKLVSTDTQYF.

The chain links TRBV9 to TRBJ1-5; D unresolved. This CDR3 has 12 amino acids. Trimming took 2 bases from V and 7 from J, leaving 7 bases between them. Germline CDR1 is SGDLS and CDR2 is YYNGEE. The CDR3 DNA is TGTGCCAGCAGCGTCAGGTCGCAGCCCCAGCATTTT. Residues: CASSVRSQPQHF.

The V and J genes are TRBV3-1 (or the pseudogene TRBV3-2) and TRBJ1-1, with 10 bases identical to TRBD1. The ends lost 4 bases at V and 5 bases at J; junction bases unmatched: 7. The CDR3 is 15 residues long. Germline CDR1 LGHDT, CDR2 YNNKEL (reference sequence). CDR3: CASSPGDRGLTEAFF. Here the CDR3 DNA reads TGTGCCAGCAGCCCTGGGGACAGGGGACTGACTGAAGCTTTCTTT.

This chain links TRBV29-1 with TRBJ1-4; 8 positions agree with TRBD1. With 4 bases clipped from V and 8 bases from J, the junction kept 9 bases outside the gene matches. Germline CDR1 SQVTM, CDR2 ANQGSEA. The CDR3 consists of 14 residues. For the CDR3, the DNA is TGCAGCGTTGTTCTAGGACAGGGACAGGAAAAACTGTTTTTT. Amino acids: CSVVLGQGQEKLFF.

This chain uses TRBV12-2 with TRBJ1-1; whether TRBD1, the table's D call, matches the DNA was not checked. TRBV12-2 is recorded as a pseudogene. There are 15 residues in the CDR3. The CDR3 spells CASRLAAGGNTEAFF. The CDR3 coding sequence is TGTGCAAGTCGCTTAGCGGCAGGTGGGAACACTGAAGCTTTCTTT.

The rearrangement joins TRBV3-1 (or the pseudogene TRBV3-2) to TRBJ2-1; 9 bases are shared with TRBD2. V lost 1 base and J lost 0; bases outside the gene matches: 4. The CDR3 loop spans 17 amino acids. The germline gives CDR1 LGHDT, CDR2 YNNKEL (reference sequence). CDR3: CASSQGLAGFSYNEQFF. CDR3 DNA: TGTGCCAGCAGCCAAGGGCTAGCGGGGTTCTCCTACAATGAGCAGTTCTTC.

This chain uses TRBV27 with TRBJ2-1, with D possibly matching TRBD1 (5 bases). Trimming cost V 0 bases and J 7 bases, with 13 bases left between them. In germline, CDR1 is MNHEY, CDR2 SMNVEV (reference sequence). The CDR3 consists of 15 residues. The CDR3 DNA follows: TGTGCCAGCAGTTTATCTCCCTACGGACAAAATGAGCAGTTCTTC. This translates into CASSLSPYGQNEQFF.

The chain couples TRBV7-2 to TRBJ2-7, with D possibly TRBD2 on 5 matching bases. CDR1 and CDR2 (germline): SGHTA, FQGNSA. V was cut by 1 base and J by 3 bases, with 10 bases left in between. This CDR3 is built from 14 residues. CDR3 region: CASSLDGVYYEQYF. The CDR3 DNA is TGTGCCAGCAGCTTAGACGGGGTCTACTACGAGCAGTACTTC. Based on the CDR3 plus reference TRBV7-2 and TRBJ2-7, the full variable domain is GAGVSQSPSNKVTEKGKDVELRCDPISGHTALYWYRQSLGQGLEFLIYFQGNSAPDKSGLPSDRFSAERTGGSVSTLTIQRTQQEDSAVYLCASSLDGVYYEQYFGPGTRLTVT.

This clone was observed a handful of times. The rearrangement links TRBV5-4 to TRBJ1-1, with D possibly TRBD1 on 6 matching bases. CDR1 SGHNT and CDR2 YYREEE come from the germline V gene (reference sequence). The CDR3 totals 17 residues. CDR3 bases: TGTCTTGCGACAGGCCGGGAAGGACTGGGGGCAGGTACTGAAGCTTTCTTT. Its protein is CLATGREGLGAGTEAFF.

This clone was seen only once. The rearrangement uses TRBV7-9 and TRBJ1-1; weak D call: TRBD1 (5 bases). Trimming stripped 2 bases from V and 2 bases from J, with 12 bases between. CDR1 is SEHNR and CDR2 is FQNEAQ in the germline V gene (reference sequence). This CDR3 region has 15 residues. CDR3 nucleotides: TGTGCCAGCAGCTTATCTGGGGGGATTAACACTGAAGCTTTCTTT. Its protein is CASSLSGGINTEAFF.

This chain uses TRBV27 with TRBJ1-2, with a tentative D call TRBD1 (6 bases). The CDR3 has 14 amino acids. Germline CDR1 MNHEY, CDR2 SMNVEV (reference sequence). Between the trimmed V and J ends, which lost 5 bases and 2 bases, there was a span of 12 bases. CDR3 bases: TGTGCCAGCAGTCAGTACAGGGAAAACTATGGCTACACCTTC. Translation gives CASSQYRENYGYTF.

The genes are TRBV7-9 and TRBJ1-2; 9 positions agree with TRBD1. Losses at the gene ends were 5 bases for V and 2 bases for J; bases not matched to a gene: 0. The CDR3 sequence is 13 residues long. CDR1 is SEHNR and CDR2 is FQNEAQ in the germline V gene (reference sequence). CDR3 nucleotide sequence: TGTGCCAGCAGCGGACAGGGGAACTATGGCTACACCTTC. The encoded protein is CASSGQGNYGYTF.

CDR3 DNA: TGTGCCAGCAGCATCGACAGGGGCTCTGGAAACACCATATATTTT. Amino acid sequence: CASSIDRGSGNTIYF. The V and J genes are TRBV7-2 and TRBJ1-3; TRBD1 matches 8 bases. Germline V gene sequence: CDR1 SGHTA, CDR2 FQGNSA. Germline trimming cut 5 bases from V and 0 bases from J; bases unmatched to any gene: 3. The length of the CDR3 is 15 residues.

DNA of the CDR3: TGTGCCTGGAGTGTACGGACAAACTATGGCTACACCTTC. Encoded protein: CAWSVRTNYGYTF. This chain uses TRBV30 with TRBJ1-2, with D possibly TRBD1 on 5 matching bases. Germline V CDR1 and CDR2: GTSNPN, SVGIG (reference sequence). V lost 0 bases to trimming and J lost 2 bases, with 7 bases between them. The CDR3 consists of 13 residues.

The gene calls are TRBV9 and TRBJ1-1, with D perhaps matching TRBD1 (6 bases). From germline, CDR1 is SGDLS and CDR2 YYNGEE. V gave up 4 bases and J gave up 2 bases, with 12 bases separating them. The CDR3 is 14 amino acids. As DNA, the CDR3 is TGTGCCAGCAGCCCAACAGGGATTAACACTGAAGCTTTCTTT. Translating gives CASSPTGINTEAFF.

The chain employs TRBV3-1 (or the pseudogene TRBV3-2) and TRBJ1-6; 8 bases align to TRBD1. The J segment lost 8 bases and the V segment lost 4 bases, leaving 7 bases of the junction unmatched. Germline CDR1 LGHDT, CDR2 YNNKEL (reference sequence). The CDR3 extends over 15 amino acids. CDR3 sequence reads: CASSLTTGEHSPLHF. In nucleotides, the CDR3 is TGTGCCAGCAGCCTGACGACAGGGGAACATTCACCCCTCCACTTT.

The chain combines TRBV19 with TRBJ2-1; 10 bases fit TRBD1. This CDR3 region has 14 residues. The ends lost 9 bases at V and 1 base at J; junction bases unmatched: 3. Germline CDR1 LNHDA, CDR2 SQIVND (reference sequence). CDR3 amino acids: CASLGQGSYNEQFF. CDR3 nucleotides: TGTGCCAGCCTGGGACAGGGGTCCTACAATGAGCAGTTCTTC.